This paragraph covers one TCR beta chain sequence. Libraries were prepared by immunoSEQ multiplex PCR; TCRdb keeps only in-frame clonotypes and omits some of them. The sample lists about 2 million clones; 85% to 95% were seen once. The data were taken from a study of shared clonotypes between healthy human individuals. Whole-study context: Three plates each covered CD4 naive and memory; CD8 naive two, CD8 memory one.

The CDR3 consists of 15 residues. V lost 7 bases and J lost 0, with 13 bases in between. The germline gives CDR1 SGHRS, CDR2 YFSETQ. Naive CD8 isolation took CD45RO-negative cells positively selected for CCR7 and excluded terminally differentiated effector memory CD45RA+ cells. The chain is built from TRBV5-1 and TRBJ2-2; D unresolved. The receptor comes from a man aged 18 to 35 in good health. Sequenced material: naive CD8+ T cells sorted from blood. The CDR3 nucleotides are TGCGCCAGCTTCTTGGACCTCTCGAACACCGGGGAGCTGTTTTTT. This translates into CASFLDLSNTGELFF. Full variable domain (missing parts from reference TRBV5-1 and TRBJ2-2): KAGVTQTPRYLIKTRGQQVTLSCSPISGHRSVSWYQQTPGQGLQFLFEYFSETQRNKGNFPGRFSGRQFSNSRSEMNVSTLELGDSALYLCASFLDLSNTGELFFGEGSRLTVL.